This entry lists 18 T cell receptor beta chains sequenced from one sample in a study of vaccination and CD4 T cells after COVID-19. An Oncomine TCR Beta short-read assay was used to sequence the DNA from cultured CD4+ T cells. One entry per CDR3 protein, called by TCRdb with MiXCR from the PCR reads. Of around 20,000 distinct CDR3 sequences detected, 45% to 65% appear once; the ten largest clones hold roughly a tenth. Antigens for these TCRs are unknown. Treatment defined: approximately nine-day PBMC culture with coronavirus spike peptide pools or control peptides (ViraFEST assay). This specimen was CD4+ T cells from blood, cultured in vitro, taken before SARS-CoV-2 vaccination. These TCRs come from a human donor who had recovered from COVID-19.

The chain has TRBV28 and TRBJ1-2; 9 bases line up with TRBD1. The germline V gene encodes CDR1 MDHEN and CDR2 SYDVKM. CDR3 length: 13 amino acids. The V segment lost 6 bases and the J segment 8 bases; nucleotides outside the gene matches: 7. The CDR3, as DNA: TGTGCCAGCAGCCCGGGACAGGGAATAGGCTACACCTTC. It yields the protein CASSPGQGIGYTF.

CDR3 loop: CASSILGSTEAFF. Written as DNA, the CDR3 is TGTGCCAGCAGTATCTTAGGGAGCACTGAAGCTTTCTTT. V gene TRBV6-1 combines with J gene TRBJ1-1, with D unclear. Per germline, CDR1 MNHNS and CDR2 SASEGT. This CDR3 spans 13 amino acids. Trimming removed 5 bases from V and 4 bases from J, with 11 bases in between.

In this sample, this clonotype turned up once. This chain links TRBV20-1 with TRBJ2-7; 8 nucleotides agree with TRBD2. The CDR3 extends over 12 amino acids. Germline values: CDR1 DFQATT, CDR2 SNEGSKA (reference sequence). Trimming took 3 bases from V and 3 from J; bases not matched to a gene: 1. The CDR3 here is CSASLAGYEQYF. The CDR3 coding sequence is TGCAGTGCTAGTCTAGCGGGCTACGAGCAGTACTTC.

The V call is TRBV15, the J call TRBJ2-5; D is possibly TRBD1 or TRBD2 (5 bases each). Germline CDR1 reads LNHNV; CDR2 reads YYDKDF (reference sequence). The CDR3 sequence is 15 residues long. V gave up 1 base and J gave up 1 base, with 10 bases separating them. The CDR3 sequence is CATSRVVGVQETQYF. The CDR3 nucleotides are TGTGCCACCAGCAGAGTCGTGGGGGTCCAAGAGACCCAGTACTTC.

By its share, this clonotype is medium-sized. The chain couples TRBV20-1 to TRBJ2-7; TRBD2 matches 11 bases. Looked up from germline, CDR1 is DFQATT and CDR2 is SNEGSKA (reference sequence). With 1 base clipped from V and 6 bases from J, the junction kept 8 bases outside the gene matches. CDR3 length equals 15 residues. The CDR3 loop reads CSARGTSGLGSEQYF. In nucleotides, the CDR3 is TGCAGTGCTAGAGGGACTAGCGGGTTAGGTAGCGAGCAGTACTTC.

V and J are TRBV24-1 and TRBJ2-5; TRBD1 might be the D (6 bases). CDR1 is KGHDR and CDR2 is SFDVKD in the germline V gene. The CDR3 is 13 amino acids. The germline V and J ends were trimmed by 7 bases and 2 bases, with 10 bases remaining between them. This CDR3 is CATRRTDQETQYF. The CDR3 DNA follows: TGTGCCACCAGAAGGACAGATCAAGAGACCCAGTACTTC.

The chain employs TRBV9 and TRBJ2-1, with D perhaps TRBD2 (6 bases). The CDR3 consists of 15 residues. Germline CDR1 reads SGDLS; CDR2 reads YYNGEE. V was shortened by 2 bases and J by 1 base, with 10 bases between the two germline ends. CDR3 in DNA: TGTGCCAGCAGCGTTCTGGGACTTTCCTACAATGAGCAGTTCTTC. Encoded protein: CASSVLGLSYNEQFF.

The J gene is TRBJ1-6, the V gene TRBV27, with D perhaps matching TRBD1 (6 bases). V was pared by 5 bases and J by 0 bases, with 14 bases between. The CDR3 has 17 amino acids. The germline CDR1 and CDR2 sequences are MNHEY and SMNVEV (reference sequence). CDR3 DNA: TGTGCCAGCAGTACAAGACAGGTAGACTCCTATAATTCACCCCTCCACTTT. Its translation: CASSTRQVDSYNSPLHF.

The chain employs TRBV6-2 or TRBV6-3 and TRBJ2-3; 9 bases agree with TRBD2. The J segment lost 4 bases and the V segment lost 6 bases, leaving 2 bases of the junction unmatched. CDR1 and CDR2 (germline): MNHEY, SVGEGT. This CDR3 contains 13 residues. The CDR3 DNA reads TGTGCCAGCAGAGGACTAGCGTCAGATACGCAGTATTTT. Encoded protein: CASRGLASDTQYF.

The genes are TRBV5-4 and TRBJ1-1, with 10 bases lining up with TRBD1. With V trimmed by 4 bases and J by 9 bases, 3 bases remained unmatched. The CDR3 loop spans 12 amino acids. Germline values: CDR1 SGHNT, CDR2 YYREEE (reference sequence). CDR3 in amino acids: CASSLDRGQAFF. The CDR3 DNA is TGTGCCAGCAGCCTAGACAGGGGGCAAGCTTTCTTT.

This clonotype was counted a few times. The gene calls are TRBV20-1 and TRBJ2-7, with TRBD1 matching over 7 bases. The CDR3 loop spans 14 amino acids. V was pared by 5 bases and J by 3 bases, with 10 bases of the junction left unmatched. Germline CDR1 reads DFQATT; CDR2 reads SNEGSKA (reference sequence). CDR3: CSAHTGVTGYEQYF. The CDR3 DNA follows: TGCAGTGCTCATACAGGGGTAACGGGCTACGAGCAGTACTTC.

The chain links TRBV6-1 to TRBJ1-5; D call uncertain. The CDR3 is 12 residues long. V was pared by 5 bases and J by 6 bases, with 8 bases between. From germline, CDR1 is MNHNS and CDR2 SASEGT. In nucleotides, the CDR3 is TGTGCCAGCAGTACCACGGGTCAGCCCCAGCATTTT. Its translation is CASSTTGQPQHF.

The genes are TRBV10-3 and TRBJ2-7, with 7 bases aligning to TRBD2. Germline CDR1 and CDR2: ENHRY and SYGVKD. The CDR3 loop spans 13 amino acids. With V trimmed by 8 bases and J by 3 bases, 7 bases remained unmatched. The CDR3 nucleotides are TGTGCCATCGGCGCCGGGGGGAACTACGAGCAGTACTTC. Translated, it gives CAIGAGGNYEQYF.

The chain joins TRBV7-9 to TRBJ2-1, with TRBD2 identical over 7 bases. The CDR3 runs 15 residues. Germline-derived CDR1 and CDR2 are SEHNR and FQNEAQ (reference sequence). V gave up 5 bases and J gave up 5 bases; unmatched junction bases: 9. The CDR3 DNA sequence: TGTGCCAGCAGCCCCGGGGGGACGGCTCACAATGAGCAGTTCTTC. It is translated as CASSPGGTAHNEQFF. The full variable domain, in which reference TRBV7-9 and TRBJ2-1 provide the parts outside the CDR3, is DTGVSQNPRHKITKRGQNVTFRCDPISEHNRLYWYRQTLGQGPEFLTYFQNEAQLEKSRLLSDRFSAERPKGSFSTLEIQRTEQGDSAMYLCASSPGGTAHNEQFFGPGTRLTVL.

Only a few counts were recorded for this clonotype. DNA of the CDR3: TGTGCCAGCGCAAGGGACAGAAGCAATCAGCCCCAGCATTTT. This sequence encodes CASARDRSNQPQHF. V usage is TRBV7-2 and J usage is TRBJ1-5; TRBD1 matches 7 bases. This CDR3 is 14 amino acids long. Germline V CDR1 and CDR2: SGHTA, FQGNSA. The V gene end was trimmed by 8 bases and the J gene end by 1 base; junction bases not matched to a gene: 5.

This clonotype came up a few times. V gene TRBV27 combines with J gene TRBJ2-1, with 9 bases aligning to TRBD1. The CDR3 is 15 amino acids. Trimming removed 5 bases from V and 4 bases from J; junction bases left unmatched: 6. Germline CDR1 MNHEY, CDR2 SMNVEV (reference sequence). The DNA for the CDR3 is TGTGCCAGCAGTACTACCGGGACAGGGTACAATGAGCAGTTCTTC. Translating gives CASSTTGTGYNEQFF.

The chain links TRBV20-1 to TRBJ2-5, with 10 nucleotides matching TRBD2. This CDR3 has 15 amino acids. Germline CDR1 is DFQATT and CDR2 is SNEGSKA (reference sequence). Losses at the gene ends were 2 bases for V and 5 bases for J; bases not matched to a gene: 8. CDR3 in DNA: TGCAGTGCTAGAACCACTAGCGGGACGGGGGAGACCCAGTACTTC. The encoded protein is CSARTTSGTGETQYF.

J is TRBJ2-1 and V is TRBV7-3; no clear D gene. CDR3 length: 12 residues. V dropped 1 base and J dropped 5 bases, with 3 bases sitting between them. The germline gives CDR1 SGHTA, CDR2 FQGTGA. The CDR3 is CASSLNDNEQFF. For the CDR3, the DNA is TGTGCCAGCAGCTTAAACGACAATGAGCAGTTCTTC. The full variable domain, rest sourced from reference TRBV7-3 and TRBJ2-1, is GAGVSQTPSNKVTEKGKYVELRCDPISGHTALYWYRQSLGQGPEFLIYFQGTGAADDSGLPNDRFFAVRPEGSVSTLKIQRTERGDSAVYLCASSLNDNEQFFGPGTRLTVL.